This T cell receptor beta chain comes out of a study of shared clonotypes between healthy human individuals. Study results and caveats: Owing to a small donor count, the genetic and exposure-history diversity represented was limited.

In replicate PCRs of sorted subsets, around 200 ng DNA, approximately 32,000 T cell genomes, was used. TCRdb's copy holds only in-frame clones and misses some; the assay was immunoSEQ multiplex PCR. Here the sample spans over a million clones, about 96% being singletons. The table lists this clone with a count of one. Its cognate antigen is unknown. A CD45RA+ naive subset and a CD45RA-negative memory subset were split from CD4+ cells. The germline gives CDR1 SGHAT, CDR2 FQNNGV. The CDR3 spans 17 residues. V was clipped by 1 base and J by 0 bases, with 14 bases between them. This sequence was found in a man under 40 in good health. J is TRBJ2-3 and V is TRBV11-2; no firm D call. Sequenced: naive CD4+ T cells sorted from blood. Specified subset: CD45RA+ positively selected. CDR3 in amino acids: CASSLAVGQTSTDTQYF. The CDR3 DNA reads as TGTGCCAGCAGCTTAGCAGTAGGGCAGACTAGCACAGATACGCAGTATTTT.